Listed below are T cell receptor beta chains from one sample, sequenced in a study of cytomegalovirus exposure and HLA in healthy donors. TCRdb's copy holds only in-frame clones and misses some; the assay was immunoSEQ multiplex PCR. The repertoire holds some 170,000 clones, with 87% as singletons. Material: PBMCs. These receptors originate from a woman in her twenties or thirties in good health and CMV-seronegative. Both conserved end residues are part of each CDR3. The D gene is left open where the match is weak.

V	D	J	CDR3
TRBV7-9	-	TRBJ2-5	CASSPPGGETQYF
TRBV7-9	-	TRBJ1-5	CASSLGPGNQPQHF
TRBV2	TRBD1	TRBJ2-5	CASSGWDSLGQETQYF
TRBV4-1	TRBD1	TRBJ2-2	CASSHRDRERDTGELFF
TRBV6-4	TRBD1	TRBJ1-2	CASSPDRGVYGYTF
TRBV7-9	TRBD1	TRBJ1-1	CASSSGTGDTEAFF
TRBV15	-	TRBJ2-7	CATSREGGLYTKQYF
TRBV7-6	TRBD1	TRBJ2-1	CASSPGQGASYNEQFF
TRBV9	-	TRBJ2-7	CASAGNEQYF
TRBV19	-	TRBJ2-7	CASSMRAGPYEQYF
TRBV7-9	-	TRBJ1-2	CASSPGGQNANYGYTF
TRBV6-5	-	TRBJ2-2	CASSYLGGGTGELFF
TRBV19	TRBD2	TRBJ2-3	CASRPTSGRNPDTQYF
TRBV7-2	-	TRBJ2-2	CASSTGGTRLTGELFF
TRBV5-1	-	-	CASSLDQVLGEQYF
TRBV18	-	TRBJ1-4	CASYGTSGEKLFF
TRBV9	TRBD1	TRBJ1-2	CASSEGQGAYGYTF
TRBV9	TRBD1	TRBJ1-2	CASSADRAPHGYTF
TRBV7-9	-	TRBJ1-6	CASGREAVSPLHF
TRBV6-1	-	TRBJ2-7	CASSAAGPGQYF
TRBV5-1	TRBD1	TRBJ2-7	CASSFTGAGIYEQYF
TRBV28	TRBD1	TRBJ2-7	CASSLETGYSYEQYF
TRBV6-5	TRBD1	TRBJ2-5	CATNRGPETQYF
TRBV6-5	TRBD2	TRBJ2-7	CASSNPSGRSYEQYF
TRBV5-1	TRBD1	TRBJ1-6	CASSLGQLDSPLHF
TRBV5-5	TRBD1	TRBJ2-7	CASSRGQSSYEQYF
TRBV2	TRBD1	TRBJ2-2	CASSRTGLSGELFF
TRBV7-8	-	TRBJ2-4	CASSFLSSQGQTGIQYF
TRBV7-3	TRBD2	TRBJ2-1	CASSSPGLAGGNEQFF
TRBV9	-	TRBJ2-7	CASSVFTGGGEQYF
TRBV5-6	-	TRBJ1-1	CASSLDRQINTEAFF
TRBV5-6	TRBD1	TRBJ1-1	CASSFRRQGGTEAFF
TRBV7-8	-	TRBJ2-2	CASSLSYTGELFF
TRBV9	TRBD2	TRBJ2-3	CASSVVASGGRTDTQYF
TRBV30	-	TRBJ1-2	CAWGDRPNYGYTF
TRBV4-1	-	TRBJ1-4	CASSPRGAREKLFF
TRBV5-4	-	TRBJ2-7	CASSGRGRAHEQYF
TRBV7-9	-	TRBJ2-7	CASSRLSAGKTYEQYF
TRBV12-5	TRBD1	TRBJ2-5	CASGRVSGTGVQETQYF
TRBV2	-	TRBJ1-5	CASSEDSNINQPQHF
TRBV9	-	TRBJ2-1	CASSDGGTGYNEQFF
TRBV6-6	-	TRBJ1-6	CASSYEGKNPLHF
TRBV19	-	TRBJ1-3	CASTSDRSSGNTIYF
TRBV4-1	-	TRBJ1-1	CASSLRANLNTEAFF
TRBV29-1	TRBD1	TRBJ1-2	CSVVDRGLNGYTF
TRBV28	-	TRBJ2-1	CASSLGPAEQFF
TRBV30	-	TRBJ2-2	CAWRAVGWTGELFF